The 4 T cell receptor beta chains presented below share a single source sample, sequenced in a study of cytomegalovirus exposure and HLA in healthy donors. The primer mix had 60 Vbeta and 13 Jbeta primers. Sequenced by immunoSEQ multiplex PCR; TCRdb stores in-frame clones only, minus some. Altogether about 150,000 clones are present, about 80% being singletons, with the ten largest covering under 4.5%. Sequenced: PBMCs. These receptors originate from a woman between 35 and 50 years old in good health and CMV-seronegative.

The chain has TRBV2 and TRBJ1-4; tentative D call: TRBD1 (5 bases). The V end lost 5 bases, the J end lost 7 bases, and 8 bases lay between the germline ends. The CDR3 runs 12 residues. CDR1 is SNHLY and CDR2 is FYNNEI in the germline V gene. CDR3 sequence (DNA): TGTGCCAGCAGTTCCGGGGGTGAAAAACTGTTTTTT. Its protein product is CASSSGGEKLFF.

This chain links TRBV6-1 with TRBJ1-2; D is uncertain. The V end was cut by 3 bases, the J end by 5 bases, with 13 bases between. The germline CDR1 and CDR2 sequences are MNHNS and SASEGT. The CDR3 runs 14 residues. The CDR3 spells CASSDSARSYGYTF. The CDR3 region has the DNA TGTGCCAGCAGTGACTCCGCCAGGTCTTATGGCTACACCTTC.

This CDR3 reads CATSGPLRGNEKLFF. The CDR3 nucleotides are TGTGCCACCAGCGGGCCTTTGCGGGGTAATGAAAAACTGTTTTTT. The J gene is TRBJ1-4, the V gene TRBV15, with D unclear. Germline V lookup: CDR1 LNHNV, CDR2 YYDKDF (reference sequence). V was trimmed by 5 bases and J by 4 bases, leaving 14 bases between them. The CDR3 is made up of 15 amino acids.

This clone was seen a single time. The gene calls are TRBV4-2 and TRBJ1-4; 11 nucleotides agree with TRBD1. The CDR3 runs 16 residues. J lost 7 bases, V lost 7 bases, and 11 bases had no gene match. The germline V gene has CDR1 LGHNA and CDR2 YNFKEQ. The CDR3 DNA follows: TGTGCCAGCAACCCTCGCGGGGACAGGGGGGTTGAAAAACTGTTTTTT. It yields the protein CASNPRGDRGVEKLFF.